This TCR beta chain was retrieved from a study of blood T cell repertoires in COVID-19. Study context: Sources were T cells, B-cell-depleted T cells, or PBMCs; the material itself was cDNA or gDNA.

CDR3 length: 13 residues. Germline values: CDR1 KGHSY, CDR2 FQNENV. V dropped 4 bases and J dropped 4 bases, with 11 bases sitting between them. Original processing notes: Amplification of reference gene primers provided the estimated nucleated cell counts. Profiling relied on immunoSEQ multiplex PCR, and the TCRdb table lists in-frame clones only, not all of them. The DNA was the basis for D and trimming; V, J and clone size are from that table. The sample has fewer than 250,000 clones; about four fifths are singletons. This chain links TRBV16 with TRBJ2-7, with a possible D match to TRBD2 (6 bases). This TCR came from a woman in her 70s with active or convalescent COVID-19. Specimen: peripheral blood. CDR3 nucleotide sequence: TGTGCCAGCAGCCCGGCGGGGCGTTACGAGCAGTACTTC. The encoded protein is CASSPAGRYEQYF.